Below, 26 T cell receptor beta chains from the same sample are listed, as sequenced in a study of control samples from healthy donors and cancer patients. Only in-frame clones appear in the TCRdb table, and some are missing; sequencing was by immunoSEQ multiplex PCR. The table records roughly 150,000 clones, 93% of them present only once. The sequenced sample was blood. The origin of the receptors is a man aged 45-65 years in good health.

V and J are TRBV11-2 and TRBJ1-2; D not certain. V was clipped by 4 bases and J by 7 bases, with 10 bases between them. Germline V gene lookup returns CDR1 SGHAT and CDR2 FQNNGV. CDR3 length: 12 residues. CDR3 DNA sequence: TGTGCCAGCAGCTCCCAGACTCGTGGCTACACCTTC. This codes for CASSSQTRGYTF.

The genes are TRBV28 and TRBJ2-7; D assignment may be TRBD1 or TRBD2 (5 bases each). This CDR3 spans 15 amino acids. Looked up from germline, CDR1 is MDHEN and CDR2 is SYDVKM. The V end was cut by 3 bases, the J end by 3 bases, with 15 bases between. For the CDR3, the DNA is TGTGCCAGCAGTTTGGGACCGATGACGAACTACGAGCAGTACTTC. Translation: CASSLGPMTNYEQYF.

The chain has TRBV7-6 and TRBJ2-7, with 12 positions matching TRBD2. The CDR3 extends over 14 amino acids. The V gene's germline CDR1 is SGHVS and CDR2 FNYEAQ. V dropped 3 bases and J dropped 3; count of bases not matched to a gene: 0. The CDR3 bases are TGTGCCAGCAGCTTGACTAGCGGGAGCTACGAGCAGTACTTC. Translated: CASSLTSGSYEQYF. Together with reference TRBV7-6 and TRBJ2-7, the CDR3 gives the full variable domain: GAGVSQSPRYKVTKRGQDVALRCDPISGHVSLYWYRQALGQGPEFLTYFNYEAQQDKSGLPNDRFSAERPEGSISTLTIQRTEQRDSAMYRCASSLTSGSYEQYFGPGTRLTVT.

The chain is built from TRBV27 and TRBJ1-5, with a weak D call TRBD1 (6 bases). The V and J ends lost 3 bases and 0 bases respectively, with 15 bases between them. This CDR3 comprises 17 residues. The V gene's germline CDR1 is MNHEY and CDR2 SMNVEV (reference sequence). The chain's CDR3 is CASSFRWTDSSNQPQHF. CDR3 in DNA: TGTGCCAGCAGTTTTCGATGGACAGATAGTAGCAATCAGCCCCAGCATTTT.

The chain employs TRBV9 and TRBJ2-3; D remains unclear. The germline V and J ends were trimmed by 0 bases and 4 bases, with 9 bases remaining between them. The CDR3 length is 14 residues. The germline V gene encodes CDR1 SGDLS and CDR2 YYNGEE. CDR3 DNA sequence: TGTGCCAGCAGCGTAGGCTCACAACCAGATACGCAGTATTTT. Protein product: CASSVGSQPDTQYF.

J is TRBJ2-7 and V is TRBV3-1 (or the pseudogene TRBV3-2); unclear D gene. This CDR3 region has 13 residues. V dropped 4 bases and J dropped 3 bases, with 10 bases sitting between them. CDR1 and CDR2 (germline): LGHDT, YNNKEL (reference sequence). DNA of the CDR3: TGTGCCAGCAGCCGGGTGGGATACTACGAGCAGTACTTC. Translating it yields CASSRVGYYEQYF.

This chain uses TRBV7-9 with TRBJ2-1; D is uncertain. CDR3 length equals 11 residues. V lost 3 bases, J lost 5 bases, and 2 bases lay in between. Germline loops: CDR1 SEHNR, CDR2 FQNEAQ (reference sequence). CDR3 DNA: TGTGCCAGCAGCTTGAACAATGAGCAGTTCTTC. Protein sequence: CASSLNNEQFF.

V and J are TRBV30 and TRBJ2-1, with D unresolved. This CDR3 is 14 amino acids long. Looked up from germline, CDR1 is GTSNPN and CDR2 is SVGIG (reference sequence). Deletions cut 0 bases from V and 4 bases from J, with 10 bases between. CDR3 DNA: TGTGCCTGGAGTGTACGGGCAGGTTACAATGAGCAGTTCTTC. Its translation is CAWSVRAGYNEQFF.

The gene calls are TRBV28 and TRBJ2-1, with TRBD1 identical over 9 bases. This CDR3 is built from 15 residues. The germline V gene has CDR1 MDHEN and CDR2 SYDVKM. V lost 4 bases, J lost 1 base, and 2 bases stayed unmatched. The DNA for the CDR3 is TGTGCCAGCAGTTGGGGACAGGGATCCTACAATGAGCAGTTCTTC. Its translation: CASSWGQGSYNEQFF.

The V and J genes are TRBV5-4 and TRBJ1-6; D unresolved. Trimming cost V 4 bases and J 9 bases, with 14 bases left between them. Germline V gives CDR1 SGHNT, CDR2 YYREEE (reference sequence). The CDR3 totals 14 residues. CDR3: CASSQRRVGSPLHF. CDR3 DNA sequence: TGTGCCAGCAGCCAGAGGCGTGTGGGTTCACCCCTCCACTTT.

The genes are TRBV7-9 and TRBJ2-3; possible D gene TRBD2, 6 bases. Trimming left V 10 bases short and J 2 bases short, with 19 bases between. The CDR3 extends over 15 amino acids. In germline, CDR1 is SEHNR, CDR2 FQNEAQ (reference sequence). The CDR3 loop is CATSAGRVDTDTQYF. The CDR3 DNA is TGTGCCACCTCCGCGGGGCGGGTTGACACAGATACGCAGTATTTT.

The CDR3 nucleotides are TGTGCCAGCAGTGTGGCACTAGCGGGAGTATTTGAGCAGTTCTTC. Protein sequence: CASSVALAGVFEQFF. The chain uses TRBV25-1 and TRBJ2-1; 11 bases map to TRBD2. CDR1 MGHDK and CDR2 SYGVNS come from the germline V gene. The CDR3 runs to 15 residues. V was pared by 4 bases and J by 9 bases, with 8 bases of the junction left unmatched.

The rearrangement links TRBV29-1 to TRBJ1-1, with TRBD1 matching 9 bases. V gave up 5 bases and J gave up 3 bases; unmatched junction bases: 7. Germline V gene data show CDR1 as SQVTM and CDR2 as ANQGSEA. The CDR3 loop spans 14 amino acids. CDR3 nucleotide sequence: TGCAGCGTTACCGGACAGGGGACGTACACTGAAGCTTTCTTT. Its protein is CSVTGQGTYTEAFF.

The rearrangement uses TRBV9 and TRBJ1-5; D is undetermined. Between the trimmed V and J ends, which lost 0 bases and 4 bases, there was a span of 11 bases. Germline V gene lookup returns CDR1 SGDLS and CDR2 YYNGEE. The CDR3 spans 15 residues. The CDR3: CASSVEGRVNQPQHF. DNA of the CDR3: TGTGCCAGCAGCGTAGAAGGACGGGTGAATCAGCCCCAGCATTTT.

This CDR3 is CASEGKSANQPQHF. CDR3 sequence (DNA): TGTGCCAGCGAGGGGAAAAGCGCCAATCAGCCCCAGCATTTT. This chain joins TRBV28 and TRBJ1-5, with a tentative D call TRBD1 (5 bases). Germline CDR1 and CDR2: MDHEN and SYDVKM. V lost 8 bases and J lost 3, with 14 bases in between. This CDR3 comprises 14 residues.

The chain joins TRBV7-9 to TRBJ2-2; no clear D gene. The CDR3 is 15 residues long. CDR1 is SEHNR, CDR2 FQNEAQ, per germline (reference sequence). V lost 0 bases and J lost 1, with 6 bases in between. The CDR3 bases are TGTGCCAGCAGCTTAGCCCAGGTGAACACCGGGGAGCTGTTTTTT. The encoded protein is CASSLAQVNTGELFF.

The rearrangement uses TRBV5-1 and TRBJ2-2, with D possibly called TRBD1 or TRBD2 (5 bases each). V was trimmed by 4 bases and J by 7 bases, leaving 14 bases between them. Germline loops: CDR1 SGHRS, CDR2 YFSETQ. CDR3 length: 14 residues. CDR3 residues: CASSPGTRDGELFF. In DNA form, the CDR3 reads TGCGCCAGCAGCCCCGGGACGCGAGACGGGGAGCTGTTTTTT.

This rearrangement joins TRBV29-1 to TRBJ2-7, with TRBD2 as a possible D gene (6 bases). The germline V gene encodes CDR1 SQVTM and CDR2 ANQGSEA. Trimming took off 6 bases at V and 0 bases at J, with 18 bases between the two ends. The CDR3 is made up of 15 amino acids. The CDR3 DNA is TGCAGCGTAATGGGTCTCGGAGGGAGCTCCTACGAGCAGTACTTC. As protein: CSVMGLGGSSYEQYF.

The V and J genes are TRBV6-1 and TRBJ2-5; TRBD2 agrees at 10 bases. Germline CDR1 is MNHNS and CDR2 is SASEGT. The CDR3 sequence is 15 residues long. Trimming cost V 4 bases and J 1 base; bases outside gene matches: 3. The CDR3 spells CASSVAGGPQETQYF. Written as DNA, the CDR3 is TGTGCCAGCAGTGTAGCGGGAGGACCCCAAGAGACCCAGTACTTC.

V and J are TRBV5-6 and TRBJ1-1; D is perhaps TRBD1 (5 bases). With 0 bases removed from V and 7 bases from J, the gap between germline ends came to 13 bases. The CDR3 has 14 residues. Germline V lookup: CDR1 SGHDT, CDR2 YYEEEE. The CDR3 spells CASSLVAGKLEAFF. CDR3 DNA sequence: TGTGCCAGCAGCTTGGTGGCAGGGAAACTTGAAGCTTTCTTT.

The rearrangement joins TRBV19 to TRBJ1-6; D is uncertain. Trimming cost V 7 bases and J 8 bases, with 15 bases left between them. The germline gives CDR1 LNHDA, CDR2 SQIVND (reference sequence). The CDR3 length is 14 residues. The CDR3 region has the DNA TGTGCCAGTACTACGGACGAGCGGTATTCACCCCTCCACTTT. Residues: CASTTDERYSPLHF. The whole variable domain, filled in from reference TRBV19 and TRBJ1-6, reads DGGITQSPKYLFRKEGQNVTLSCEQNLNHDAMYWYRQDPGQGLRLIYYSQIVNDFQKGDIAEGYSVSREKKESFPLTVTSAQKNPTAFYLCASTTDERYSPLHFGNGTRLTVT.

The rearrangement links TRBV30 to TRBJ1-5; D unclear. The V gene's germline CDR1 is GTSNPN and CDR2 SVGIG (reference sequence). The CDR3 sequence is 13 residues long. V gave up 6 bases and J gave up 6 bases, with 15 bases separating them. CDR3 in DNA: TGTGCCTGTGCACGGACCGGCGGTCAGCCCCAGCATTTT. Its protein product is CACARTGGQPQHF.

This clone was found once. The chain joins TRBV2 to TRBJ2-2, with a weak D call TRBD2 (7 bases). V lost 1 base and J 4 bases, leaving 10 bases between the germline ends. CDR1 SNHLY and CDR2 FYNNEI come from the germline V gene. CDR3 length: 15 amino acids. The CDR3 is CASSEVGGGTGELFF. The DNA of the CDR3 is TGTGCCAGCAGTGAAGTGGGAGGGGGCACCGGGGAGCTGTTTTTT.

V and J are TRBV29-1 and TRBJ1-1, with D perhaps TRBD1 (6 bases). The V end was cut by 6 bases, the J end by 6 bases, with 14 bases between. This CDR3 has 12 residues. Germline V gene data show CDR1 as SQVTM and CDR2 as ANQGSEA. The CDR3 nucleotides read TGCAGCGTACACAGGGTCGGGGCTGAAGCTTTCTTT. It translates to CSVHRVGAEAFF.

The V gene is TRBV28, the J gene TRBJ2-7, with 12 bases fitting TRBD2. Unmatched junction bases numbered 0, after V lost 4 bases and J lost 2 bases. Germline assignment: CDR1 MDHEN and CDR2 SYDVKM. There are 14 residues in the CDR3. CDR3 sequence: CASSWTSGTYEQYF. For the CDR3, the DNA is TGTGCCAGCAGTTGGACTAGCGGGACCTACGAGCAGTACTTC.

This chain joins TRBV28 and TRBJ1-4, with D uncertain. V lost 6 bases, J lost 4 bases, and 9 bases lay in between. The CDR3 has 13 residues. Germline CDR1 MDHEN, CDR2 SYDVKM. CDR3 in DNA: TGTGCCAGCAGCCGGACCGTTAATGAAAAACTGTTTTTT. This translates into CASSRTVNEKLFF. The whole variable domain, remainder taken from reference TRBV28 and TRBJ1-4, is DVKVTQSSRYLVKRTGEKVFLECVQDMDHENMFWYRQDPGLGLRLIYFSYDVKMKEKGDIPEGYSVSREKKERFSLILESASTNQTSMYLCASSRTVNEKLFFGSGTQLSVL.